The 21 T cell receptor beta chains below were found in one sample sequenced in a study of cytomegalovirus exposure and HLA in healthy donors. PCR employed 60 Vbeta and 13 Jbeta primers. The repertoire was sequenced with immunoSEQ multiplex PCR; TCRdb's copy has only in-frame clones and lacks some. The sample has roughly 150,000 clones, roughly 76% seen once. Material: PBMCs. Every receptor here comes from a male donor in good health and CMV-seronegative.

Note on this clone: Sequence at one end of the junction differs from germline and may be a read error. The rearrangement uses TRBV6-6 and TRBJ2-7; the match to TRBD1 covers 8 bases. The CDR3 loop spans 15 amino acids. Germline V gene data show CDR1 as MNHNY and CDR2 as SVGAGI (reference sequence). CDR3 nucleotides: TGTGCCAGCAGTTACCCCCAGGGGGCCTCCAACGAGCAGTACTTC. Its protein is CASSYPQGASNEQYF.

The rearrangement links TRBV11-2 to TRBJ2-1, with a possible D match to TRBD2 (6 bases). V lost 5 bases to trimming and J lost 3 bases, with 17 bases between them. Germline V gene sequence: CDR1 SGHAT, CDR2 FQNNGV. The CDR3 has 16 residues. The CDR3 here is CASSPGTSQIYNEQFF. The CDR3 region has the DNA TGTGCCAGCAGCCCTGGGACTTCCCAAATCTACAATGAGCAGTTCTTC.

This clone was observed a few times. For the CDR3, the DNA is TGTGCCAGCTCGCACGGACAGCACACTGAAGCTTTCTTT. Translation: CASSHGQHTEAFF. The chain recombines TRBV18 with TRBJ1-1, with a tentative D call TRBD1 (6 bases). The CDR3 contains 13 residues. Looked up from germline, CDR1 is KGHSH and CDR2 is LQKENI. V dropped 6 bases and J dropped 3 bases, with 11 bases sitting between them. Full variable domain (outside the CDR3, taken from reference TRBV18 and TRBJ1-1): NAGVMQNPRHLVRRRGQEARLRCSPMKGHSHVYWYRQLPEEGLKFMVYLQKENIIDESGMPKERFSAEFPKEGPSILRIQQVVRGDSAAYFCASSHGQHTEAFFGQGTRLTVV.

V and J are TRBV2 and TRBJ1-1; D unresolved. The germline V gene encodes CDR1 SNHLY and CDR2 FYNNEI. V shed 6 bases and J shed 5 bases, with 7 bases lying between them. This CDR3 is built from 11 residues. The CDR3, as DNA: TGTGCCAGCAGCCAGAGGACTGAAGCTTTCTTT. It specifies CASSQRTEAFF.

The chain's CDR3 is CASSLWGAKNTGELFF. CDR3 sequence (DNA): TGTGCCAGCAGTTTATGGGGGGCGAAAAACACCGGGGAGCTGTTTTTT. The chain uses TRBV28 and TRBJ2-2, with D maybe TRBD1 (6 bases). The CDR3 runs to 16 residues. The germline CDR1 and CDR2 sequences are MDHEN and SYDVKM. V was cut by 0 bases and J by 2 bases, with 10 bases left in between. The variable domain in full, completed from reference TRBV28 and TRBJ2-2, reads DVKVTQSSRYLVKRTGEKVFLECVQDMDHENMFWYRQDPGLGLRLIYFSYDVKMKEKGDIPEGYSVSREKKERFSLILESASTNQTSMYLCASSLWGAKNTGELFFGEGSRLTVL.

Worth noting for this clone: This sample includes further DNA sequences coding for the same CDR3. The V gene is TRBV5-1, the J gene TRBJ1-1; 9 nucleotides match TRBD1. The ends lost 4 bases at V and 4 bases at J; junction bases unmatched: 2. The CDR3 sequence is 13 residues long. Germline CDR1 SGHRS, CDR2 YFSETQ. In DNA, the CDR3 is TGCGCCAGCAGCCCGGACAGGGGCACTGAAGCTTTCTTT. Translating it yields CASSPDRGTEAFF.

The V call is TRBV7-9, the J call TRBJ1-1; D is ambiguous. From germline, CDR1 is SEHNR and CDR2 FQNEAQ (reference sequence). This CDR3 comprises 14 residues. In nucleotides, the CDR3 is TGTGTTAACGGGATCGGAAGCCTTCCCACTGAAGCTTTCTTT. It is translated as CVNGIGSLPTEAFF.

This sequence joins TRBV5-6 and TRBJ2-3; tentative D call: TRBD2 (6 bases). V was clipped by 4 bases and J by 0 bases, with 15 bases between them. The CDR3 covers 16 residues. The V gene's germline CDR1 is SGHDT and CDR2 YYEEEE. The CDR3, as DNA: TGTGCCAGCAGCCCCACGCCGGGAGCTAGCACAGATACGCAGTATTTT. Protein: CASSPTPGASTDTQYF.

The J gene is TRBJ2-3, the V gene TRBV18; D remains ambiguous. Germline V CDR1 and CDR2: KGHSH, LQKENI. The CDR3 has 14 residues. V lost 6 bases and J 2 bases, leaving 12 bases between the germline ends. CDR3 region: CASSRAPPTDTQYF. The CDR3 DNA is TGTGCCAGCTCCCGAGCTCCCCCCACAGATACGCAGTATTTT.

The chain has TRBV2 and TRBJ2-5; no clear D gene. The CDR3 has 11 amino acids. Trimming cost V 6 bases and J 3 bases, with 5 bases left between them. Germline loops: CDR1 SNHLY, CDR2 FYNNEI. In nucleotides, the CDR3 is TGTGCCAGCAGCCCTGAAGAGACCCAGTACTTC. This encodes CASSPEETQYF.

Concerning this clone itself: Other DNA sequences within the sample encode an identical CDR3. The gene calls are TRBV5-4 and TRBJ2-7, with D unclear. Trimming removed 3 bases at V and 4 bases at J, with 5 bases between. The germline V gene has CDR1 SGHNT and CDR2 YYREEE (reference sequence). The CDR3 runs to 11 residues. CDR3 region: CASSSQYEQYF. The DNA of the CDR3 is TGTGCCAGCAGCTCCCAATACGAGCAGTACTTC.

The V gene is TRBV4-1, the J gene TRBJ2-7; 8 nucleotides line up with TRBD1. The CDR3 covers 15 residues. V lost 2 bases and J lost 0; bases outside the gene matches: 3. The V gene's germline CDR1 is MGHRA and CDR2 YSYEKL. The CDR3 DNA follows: TGCGCCAGCAGCCAATACAGGGGGAGCTCCTACGAGCAGTACTTC. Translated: CASSQYRGSSYEQYF.

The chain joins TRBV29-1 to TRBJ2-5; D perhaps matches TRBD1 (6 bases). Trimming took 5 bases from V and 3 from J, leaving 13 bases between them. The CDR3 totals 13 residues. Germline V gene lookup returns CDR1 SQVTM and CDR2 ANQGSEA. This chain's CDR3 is CSVHSTGEETQYF. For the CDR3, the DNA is TGCAGCGTTCATTCGACAGGAGAAGAGACCCAGTACTTC.

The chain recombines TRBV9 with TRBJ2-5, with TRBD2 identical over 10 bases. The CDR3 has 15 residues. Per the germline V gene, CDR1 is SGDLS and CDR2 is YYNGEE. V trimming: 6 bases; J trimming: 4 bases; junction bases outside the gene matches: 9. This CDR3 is CASTNSGGPRETQYF. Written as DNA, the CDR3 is TGTGCCAGCACCAATAGCGGGGGGCCGCGAGAGACCCAGTACTTC.

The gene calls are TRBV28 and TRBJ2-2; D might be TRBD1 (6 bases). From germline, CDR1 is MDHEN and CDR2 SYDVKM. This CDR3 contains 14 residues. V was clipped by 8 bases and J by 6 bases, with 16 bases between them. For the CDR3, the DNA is TGTGCCAGCGCTGGGGGCGTGGGGGCCGGGGAGCTGTTTTTT. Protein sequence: CASAGGVGAGELFF. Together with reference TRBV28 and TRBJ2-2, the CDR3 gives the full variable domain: DVKVTQSSRYLVKRTGEKVFLECVQDMDHENMFWYRQDPGLGLRLIYFSYDVKMKEKGDIPEGYSVSREKKERFSLILESASTNQTSMYLCASAGGVGAGELFFGEGSRLTVL.

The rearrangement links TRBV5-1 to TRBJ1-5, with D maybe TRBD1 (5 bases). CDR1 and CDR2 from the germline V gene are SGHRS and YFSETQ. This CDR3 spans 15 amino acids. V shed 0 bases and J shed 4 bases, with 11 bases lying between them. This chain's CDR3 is CASSLVGAENQPQHF. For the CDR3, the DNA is TGCGCCAGCAGCTTGGTAGGGGCCGAGAATCAGCCCCAGCATTTT.

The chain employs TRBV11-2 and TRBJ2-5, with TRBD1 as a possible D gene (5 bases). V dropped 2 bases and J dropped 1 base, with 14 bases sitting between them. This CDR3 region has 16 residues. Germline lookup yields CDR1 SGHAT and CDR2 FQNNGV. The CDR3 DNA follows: TGTGCCAGCAGCTTACTGAGTATAGGGGTCCAAGAGACCCAGTACTTC. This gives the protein CASSLLSIGVQETQYF.

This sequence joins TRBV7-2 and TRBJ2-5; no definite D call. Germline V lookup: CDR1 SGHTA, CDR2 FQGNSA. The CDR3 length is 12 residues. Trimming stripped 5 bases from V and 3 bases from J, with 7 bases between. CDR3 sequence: CASSIHEETQYF. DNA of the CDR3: TGTGCCAGCAGCATACACGAAGAGACCCAGTACTTC.

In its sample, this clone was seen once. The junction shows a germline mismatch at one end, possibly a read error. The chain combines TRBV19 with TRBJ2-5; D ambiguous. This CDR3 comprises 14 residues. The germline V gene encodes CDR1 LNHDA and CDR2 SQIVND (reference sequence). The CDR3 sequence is CASSRLLGGEPQYF. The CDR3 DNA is TGTGCCAGTAGTAGATTACTCGGCGGAGAGCCCCAGTACTTC.

The CDR3 reads CASSLGLGTGGNSPLHF. The CDR3 DNA follows: TGTGCCAGCAGCTTAGGTTTAGGGACAGGGGGAAATTCACCCCTCCACTTT. V and J are TRBV7-9 and TRBJ1-6, with TRBD1 matching over 11 bases. Trimming cost V 1 base and J 7 bases; bases outside gene matches: 6. This CDR3 contains 17 residues. CDR1 and CDR2 from the germline V gene are SEHNR and FQNEAQ (reference sequence).

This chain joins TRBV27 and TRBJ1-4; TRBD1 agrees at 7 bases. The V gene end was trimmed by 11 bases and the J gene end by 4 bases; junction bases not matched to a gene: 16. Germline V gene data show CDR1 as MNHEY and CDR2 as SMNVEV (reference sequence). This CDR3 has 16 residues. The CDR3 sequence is CASRGTESEDNEKLFF. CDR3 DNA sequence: TGTGCCTCCAGGGGGACAGAGAGTGAGGATAATGAAAAACTGTTTTTT.